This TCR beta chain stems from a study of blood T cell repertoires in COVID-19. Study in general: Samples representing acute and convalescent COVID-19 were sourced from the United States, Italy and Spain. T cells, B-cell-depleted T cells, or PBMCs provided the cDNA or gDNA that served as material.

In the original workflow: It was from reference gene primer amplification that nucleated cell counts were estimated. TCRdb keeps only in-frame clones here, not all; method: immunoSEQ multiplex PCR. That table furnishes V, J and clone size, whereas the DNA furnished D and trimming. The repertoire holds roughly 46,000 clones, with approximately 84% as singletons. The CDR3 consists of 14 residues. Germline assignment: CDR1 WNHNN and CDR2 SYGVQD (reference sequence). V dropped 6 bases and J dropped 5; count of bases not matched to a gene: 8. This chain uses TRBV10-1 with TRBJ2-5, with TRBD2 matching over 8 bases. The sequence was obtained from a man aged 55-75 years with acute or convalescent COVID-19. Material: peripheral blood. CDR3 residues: CASRGVAGSETQYF. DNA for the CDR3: TGCGCCAGCAGAGGGGTAGCGGGGTCGGAGACCCAGTACTTC.